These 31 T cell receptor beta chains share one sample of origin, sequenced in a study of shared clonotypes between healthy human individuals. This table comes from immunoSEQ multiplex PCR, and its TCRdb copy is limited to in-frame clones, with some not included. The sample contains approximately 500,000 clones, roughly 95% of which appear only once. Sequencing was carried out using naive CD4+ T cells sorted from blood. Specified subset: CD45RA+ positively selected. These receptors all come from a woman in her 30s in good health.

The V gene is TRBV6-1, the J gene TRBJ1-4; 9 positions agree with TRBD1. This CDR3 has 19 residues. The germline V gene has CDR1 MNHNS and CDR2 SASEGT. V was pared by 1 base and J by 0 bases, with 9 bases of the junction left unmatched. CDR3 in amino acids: CASSEGGGTGKATNEKLFF. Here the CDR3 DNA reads TGTGCCAGCAGTGAAGGGGGTGGGACAGGGAAAGCAACTAATGAAAAACTGTTTTTT.

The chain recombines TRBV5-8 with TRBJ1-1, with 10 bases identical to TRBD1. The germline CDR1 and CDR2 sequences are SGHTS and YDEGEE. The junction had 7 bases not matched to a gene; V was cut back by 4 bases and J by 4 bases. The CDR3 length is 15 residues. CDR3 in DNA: TGTGCCAGCAGCCCAGGACAGGGGGTGTTCACTGAAGCTTTCTTT. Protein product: CASSPGQGVFTEAFF.

CDR3 coding DNA: TGTGCCAGCACCAGGGGCCCCCGTAATGAAAAACTGTTTTTT. It specifies CASTRGPRNEKLFF. This chain connects TRBV2 to TRBJ1-4, with D perhaps TRBD1 (6 bases). Per germline, CDR1 SNHLY and CDR2 FYNNEI. V was cut by 7 bases and J by 4 bases, with 13 bases left in between. This CDR3 spans 14 amino acids.

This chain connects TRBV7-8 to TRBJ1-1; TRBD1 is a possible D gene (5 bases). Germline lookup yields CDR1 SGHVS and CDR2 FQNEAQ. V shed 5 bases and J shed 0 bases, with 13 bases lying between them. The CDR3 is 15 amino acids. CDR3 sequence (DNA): TGTGCCAGCAGCCAGACAGAGCAAATGAACACTGAAGCTTTCTTT. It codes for CASSQTEQMNTEAFF. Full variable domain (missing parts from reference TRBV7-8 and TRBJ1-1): GAGVSQSPRYKVAKRGQDVALRCDPISGHVSLFWYQQALGQGPEFLTYFQNEAQLDKSGLPSDRFFAERPEGSVSTLKIQRTQQEDSAVYLCASSQTEQMNTEAFFGQGTRLTVV.

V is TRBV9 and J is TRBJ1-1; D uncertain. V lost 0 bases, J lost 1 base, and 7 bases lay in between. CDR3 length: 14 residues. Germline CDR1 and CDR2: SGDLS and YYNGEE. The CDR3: CASSVAGGNTEAFF. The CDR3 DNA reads TGTGCCAGCAGCGTAGCGGGCGGGAACACTGAAGCTTTCTTT.

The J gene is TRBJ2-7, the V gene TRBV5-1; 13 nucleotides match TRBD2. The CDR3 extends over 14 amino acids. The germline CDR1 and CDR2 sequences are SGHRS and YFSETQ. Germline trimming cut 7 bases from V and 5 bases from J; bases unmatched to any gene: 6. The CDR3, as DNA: TGCGCCAGCGGCACTAGCGGGAGGGGGCACGAGCAGTACTTC. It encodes CASGTSGRGHEQYF.

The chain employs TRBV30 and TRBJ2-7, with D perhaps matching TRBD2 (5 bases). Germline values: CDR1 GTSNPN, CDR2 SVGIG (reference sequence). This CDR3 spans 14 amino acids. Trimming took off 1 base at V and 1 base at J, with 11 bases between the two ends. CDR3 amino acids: CAWSERGRSYEQYF. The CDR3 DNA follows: TGTGCCTGGAGTGAAAGAGGGCGGTCCTACGAGCAGTACTTC.

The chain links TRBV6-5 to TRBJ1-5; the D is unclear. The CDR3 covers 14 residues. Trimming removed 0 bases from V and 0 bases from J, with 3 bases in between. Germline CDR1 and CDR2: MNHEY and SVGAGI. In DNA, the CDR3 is TGTGCCAGCAGTTACTCCTATAGCAATCAGCCCCAGCATTTT. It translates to CASSYSYSNQPQHF.

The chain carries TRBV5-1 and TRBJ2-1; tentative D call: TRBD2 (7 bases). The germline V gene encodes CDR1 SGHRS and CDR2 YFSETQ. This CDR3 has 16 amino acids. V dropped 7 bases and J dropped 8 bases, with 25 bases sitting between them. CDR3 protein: CASSRASGTLQYEQFF. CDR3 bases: TGCGCCAGCTCTAGAGCCAGCGGGACATTACAATATGAGCAGTTCTTC. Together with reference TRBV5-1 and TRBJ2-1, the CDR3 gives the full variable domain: KAGVTQTPRYLIKTRGQQVTLSCSPISGHRSVSWYQQTPGQGLQFLFEYFSETQRNKGNFPGRFSGRQFSNSRSEMNVSTLELGDSALYLCASSRASGTLQYEQFFGPGTRLTVL.

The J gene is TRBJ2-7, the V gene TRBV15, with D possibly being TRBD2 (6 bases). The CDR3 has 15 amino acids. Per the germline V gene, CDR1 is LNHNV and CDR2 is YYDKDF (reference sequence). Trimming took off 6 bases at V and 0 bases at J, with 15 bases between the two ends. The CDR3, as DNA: TGTGCCACCAGGAGGGACCGGGGGAGCTCCTACGAGCAGTACTTC. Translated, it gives CATRRDRGSSYEQYF. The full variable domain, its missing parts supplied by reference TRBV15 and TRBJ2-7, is DAMVIQNPRYQVTQFGKPVTLSCSQTLNHNVMYWYQQKSSQAPKLLFHYYDKDFNNEADTPDNFQSRRPNTSFCFLDIRSPGLGDTAMYLCATRRDRGSSYEQYFGPGTRLTVT.

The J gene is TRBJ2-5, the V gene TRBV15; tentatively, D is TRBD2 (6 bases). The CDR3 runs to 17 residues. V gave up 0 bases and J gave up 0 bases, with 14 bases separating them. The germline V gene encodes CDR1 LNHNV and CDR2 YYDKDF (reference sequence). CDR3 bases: TGTGCCACCAGCAGAGATATGGCTAGCGAGTACCAAGAGACCCAGTACTTC. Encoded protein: CATSRDMASEYQETQYF.

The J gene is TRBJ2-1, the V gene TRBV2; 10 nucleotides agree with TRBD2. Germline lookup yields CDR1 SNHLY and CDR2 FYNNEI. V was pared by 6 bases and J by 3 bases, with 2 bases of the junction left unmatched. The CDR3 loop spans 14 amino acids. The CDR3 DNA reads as TGTGCCAGCAGACGGACTAGCGGCTACAATGAGCAGTTCTTC. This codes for CASRRTSGYNEQFF.

CDR3 region: CASSLYRTSGSSYNEQFF. The DNA of the CDR3 is TGTGCCAGTAGCCTTTATCGGACTAGCGGGAGCTCCTACAATGAGCAGTTCTTC. The chain employs TRBV19 and TRBJ2-1; 13 nucleotides match TRBD2. CDR3 length equals 18 residues. Per the germline V gene, CDR1 is LNHDA and CDR2 is SQIVND (reference sequence). V trimming: 6 bases; J trimming: 0 bases; junction bases outside the gene matches: 8.

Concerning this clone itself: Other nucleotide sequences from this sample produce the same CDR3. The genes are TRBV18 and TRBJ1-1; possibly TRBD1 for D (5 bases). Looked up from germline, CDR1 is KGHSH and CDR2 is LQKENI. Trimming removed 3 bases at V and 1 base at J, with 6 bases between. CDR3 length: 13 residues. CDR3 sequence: CASSPTANTEAFF. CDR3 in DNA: TGTGCCAGCTCACCGACAGCGAACACTGAAGCTTTCTTT.

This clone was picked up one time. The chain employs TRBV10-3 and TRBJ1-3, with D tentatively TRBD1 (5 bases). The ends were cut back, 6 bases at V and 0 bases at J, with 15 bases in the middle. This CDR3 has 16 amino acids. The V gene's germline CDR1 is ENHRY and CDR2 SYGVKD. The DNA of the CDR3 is TGTGCCATCAGGGGGACGGCGGACCGCTCTGGAAACACCATATATTTT. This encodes CAIRGTADRSGNTIYF.

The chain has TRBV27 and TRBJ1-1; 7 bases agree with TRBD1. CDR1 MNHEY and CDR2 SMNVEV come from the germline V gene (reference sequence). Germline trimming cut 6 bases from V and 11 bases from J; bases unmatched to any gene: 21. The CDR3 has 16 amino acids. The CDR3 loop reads CASSKWGFTIPGGAFF. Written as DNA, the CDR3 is TGTGCCAGCAGCAAATGGGGGTTTACCATACCAGGGGGTGCTTTCTTT.

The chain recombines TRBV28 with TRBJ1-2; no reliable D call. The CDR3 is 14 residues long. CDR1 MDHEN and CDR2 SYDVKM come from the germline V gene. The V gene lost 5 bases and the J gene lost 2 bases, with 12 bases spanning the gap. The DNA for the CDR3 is TGTGCCAGCAGTCCGCCCCTGGGGAACTATGGCTACACCTTC. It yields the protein CASSPPLGNYGYTF.

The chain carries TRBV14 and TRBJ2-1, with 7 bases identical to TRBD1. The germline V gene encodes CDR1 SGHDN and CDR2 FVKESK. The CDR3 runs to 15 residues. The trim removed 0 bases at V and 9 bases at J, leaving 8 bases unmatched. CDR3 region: CASSQEWDSPVEQFF. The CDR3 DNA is TGTGCCAGCAGCCAAGAATGGGACAGCCCGGTTGAGCAGTTCTTC.

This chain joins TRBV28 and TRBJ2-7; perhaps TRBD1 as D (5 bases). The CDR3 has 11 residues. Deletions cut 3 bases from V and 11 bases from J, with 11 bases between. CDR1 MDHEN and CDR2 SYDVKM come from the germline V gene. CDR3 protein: CASSFRGFEYF. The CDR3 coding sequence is TGTGCCAGCAGTTTTAGGGGCTTCGAGTACTTC.

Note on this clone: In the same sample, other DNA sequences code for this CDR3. For the CDR3, the DNA is TGTGCCAGCAGTGCTTACAGGGACTACGAGCAGTACTTC. Residues: CASSAYRDYEQYF. The V call is TRBV28, the J call TRBJ2-7; D is perhaps TRBD1 (6 bases). The CDR3 runs 13 residues. Trimming cost V 5 bases and J 3 bases, with 11 bases left between them. Germline V gene sequence: CDR1 MDHEN, CDR2 SYDVKM. Drawing the rest from reference TRBV28 and TRBJ2-7, the complete variable domain is DVKVTQSSRYLVKRTGEKVFLECVQDMDHENMFWYRQDPGLGLRLIYFSYDVKMKEKGDIPEGYSVSREKKERFSLILESASTNQTSMYLCASSAYRDYEQYFGPGTRLTVT.

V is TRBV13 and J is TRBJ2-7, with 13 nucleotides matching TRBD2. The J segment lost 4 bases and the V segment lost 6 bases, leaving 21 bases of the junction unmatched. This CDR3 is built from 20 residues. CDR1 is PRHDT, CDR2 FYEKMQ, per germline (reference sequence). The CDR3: CASSGTSGTQTSGRWYEQYF. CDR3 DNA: TGTGCCAGCAGTGGGACCTCCGGGACACAGACTAGCGGGAGGTGGTACGAGCAGTACTTC.

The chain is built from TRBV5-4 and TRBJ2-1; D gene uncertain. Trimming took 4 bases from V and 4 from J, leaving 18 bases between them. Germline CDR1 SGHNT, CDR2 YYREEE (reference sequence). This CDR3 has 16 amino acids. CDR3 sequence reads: CASSPPFGVLYNEQFF. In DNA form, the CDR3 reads TGTGCCAGCAGCCCGCCTTTTGGGGTGTTGTACAATGAGCAGTTCTTC.

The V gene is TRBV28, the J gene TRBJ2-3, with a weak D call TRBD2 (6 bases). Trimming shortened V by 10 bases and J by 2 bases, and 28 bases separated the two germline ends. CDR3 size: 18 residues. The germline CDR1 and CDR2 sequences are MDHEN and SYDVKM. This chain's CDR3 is CATSAGRDSAGSTDTQYF. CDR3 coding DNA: TGTGCCACCAGCGCGGGGAGAGACTCGGCGGGATCCACAGATACGCAGTATTTT. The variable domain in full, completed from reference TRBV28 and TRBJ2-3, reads DVKVTQSSRYLVKRTGEKVFLECVQDMDHENMFWYRQDPGLGLRLIYFSYDVKMKEKGDIPEGYSVSREKKERFSLILESASTNQTSMYLCATSAGRDSAGSTDTQYFGPGTRLTVL.

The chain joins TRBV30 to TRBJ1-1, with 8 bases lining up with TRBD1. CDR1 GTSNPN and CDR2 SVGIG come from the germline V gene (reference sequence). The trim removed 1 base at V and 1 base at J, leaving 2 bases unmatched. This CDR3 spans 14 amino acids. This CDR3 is CAWSDGQGNTEAFF. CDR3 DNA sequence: TGTGCCTGGAGTGATGGACAGGGGAACACTGAAGCTTTCTTT.

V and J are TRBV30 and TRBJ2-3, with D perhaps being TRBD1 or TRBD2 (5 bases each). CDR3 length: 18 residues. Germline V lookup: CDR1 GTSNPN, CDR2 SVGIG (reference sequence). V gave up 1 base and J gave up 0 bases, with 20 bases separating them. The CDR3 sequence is CAWSEGFGTRTSTDTQYF. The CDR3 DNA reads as TGTGCCTGGAGTGAAGGCTTCGGGACGCGAACTAGCACAGATACGCAGTATTTT.

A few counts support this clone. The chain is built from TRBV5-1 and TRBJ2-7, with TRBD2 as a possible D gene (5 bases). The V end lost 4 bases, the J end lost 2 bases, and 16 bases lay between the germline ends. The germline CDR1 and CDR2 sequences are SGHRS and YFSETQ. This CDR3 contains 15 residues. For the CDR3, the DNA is TGCGCCAGCAGCACGAACGGTGGACTGCCCTACGAGCAGTACTTC. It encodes CASSTNGGLPYEQYF.

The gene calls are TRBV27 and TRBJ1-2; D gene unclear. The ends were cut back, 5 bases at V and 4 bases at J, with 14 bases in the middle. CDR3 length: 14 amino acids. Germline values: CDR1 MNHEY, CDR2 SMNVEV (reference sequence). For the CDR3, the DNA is TGTGCCAGCAGTCCAGGCCATGGGGTCTATGGCTACACCTTC. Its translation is CASSPGHGVYGYTF.

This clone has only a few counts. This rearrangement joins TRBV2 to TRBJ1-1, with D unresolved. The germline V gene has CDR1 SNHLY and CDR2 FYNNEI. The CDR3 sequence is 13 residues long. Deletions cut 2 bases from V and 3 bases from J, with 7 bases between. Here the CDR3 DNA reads TGTGCCAGCAGTGAATCGGGGTACACTGAAGCTTTCTTT. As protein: CASSESGYTEAFF.

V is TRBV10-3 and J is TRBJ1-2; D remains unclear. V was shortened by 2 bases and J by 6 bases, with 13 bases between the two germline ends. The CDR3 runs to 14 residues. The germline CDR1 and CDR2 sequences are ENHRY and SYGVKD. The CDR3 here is CAISEPTGPDGYTF. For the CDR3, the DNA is TGTGCCATCAGTGAGCCGACGGGCCCTGATGGCTACACCTTC.

CDR3 DNA sequence: TGTGCCAGCCGTAGGAGGGAGCAGTACTTC. Its translation is CASRRREQYF. The J gene is TRBJ2-7, the V gene TRBV28; tentatively, D is TRBD2 (5 bases). The CDR3 has 10 amino acids. V was pared by 8 bases and J by 7 bases, with 9 bases between. The V gene's germline CDR1 is MDHEN and CDR2 SYDVKM.

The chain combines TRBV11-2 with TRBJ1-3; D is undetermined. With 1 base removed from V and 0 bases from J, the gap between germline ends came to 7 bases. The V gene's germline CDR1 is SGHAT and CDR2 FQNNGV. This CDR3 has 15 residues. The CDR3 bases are TGTGCCAGCAGCTTAGGTCGGGCCTCTGGAAACACCATATATTTT. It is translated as CASSLGRASGNTIYF.